Described below is a single T cell receptor (beta chain) sequence and its context. The antigen is not known. The CDR3 sequence is 17 residues long. Per germline, CDR1 MGHRA and CDR2 YSYEKL. V was cut by 0 bases and J by 4 bases, with 18 bases left in between. The sample is drawn from a study of cytomegalovirus exposure and HLA in healthy donors. Notes on the study in general: Most of the TCR beta V segments (in an earlier analysis) were productive either about 87% or about 30% of the time.

The PCR used 60 Vbeta and 13 Jbeta primers. TCRdb's copy holds only in-frame clones and misses some; the assay was immunoSEQ multiplex PCR. The listing contains 200,000 or so clones. The clonotype was recovered from a boy aged 5-17 years in good health and CMV-seronegative. This sequence joins TRBV4-1 and TRBJ1-2; D gene unclear. The sample comprised PBMCs. The CDR3, as DNA: TGCGCCAGCAGCCAAGATCACGGTCGAGGGATCTTCTATGGCTACACCTTC. It translates to CASSQDHGRGIFYGYTF.